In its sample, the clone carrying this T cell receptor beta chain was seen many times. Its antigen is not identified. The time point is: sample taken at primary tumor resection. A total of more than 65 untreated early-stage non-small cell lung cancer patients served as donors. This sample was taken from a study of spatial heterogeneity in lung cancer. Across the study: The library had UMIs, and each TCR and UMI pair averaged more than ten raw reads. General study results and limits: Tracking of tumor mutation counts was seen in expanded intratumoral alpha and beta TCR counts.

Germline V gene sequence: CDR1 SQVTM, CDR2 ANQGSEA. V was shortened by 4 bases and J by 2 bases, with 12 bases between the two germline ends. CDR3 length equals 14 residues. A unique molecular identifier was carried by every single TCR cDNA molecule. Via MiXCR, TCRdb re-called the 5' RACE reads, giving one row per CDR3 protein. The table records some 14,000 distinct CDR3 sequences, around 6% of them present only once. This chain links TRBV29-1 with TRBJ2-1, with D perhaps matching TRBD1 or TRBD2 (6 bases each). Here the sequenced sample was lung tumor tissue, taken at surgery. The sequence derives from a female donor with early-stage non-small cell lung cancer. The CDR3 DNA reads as TGCAGCGTTGTATTAAGGGGGGCCTACAATGAGCAGTTCTTC. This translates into CSVVLRGAYNEQFF.